Sequencing of this TCR beta chain was carried out in a study of cytomegalovirus exposure and HLA in healthy donors. Study results and caveats: An assumption of roughly uniform sequencing depth across donors underlay the presence/absence analyses. Later analysis found that TCR beta chains associated with HLA were more clonally expanded than other, equally common chains. It was reportedly the case that the classifier diagnosed cytomegalovirus status with high specificity and sensitivity.

Amplification used 60 Vbeta primers and 13 Jbeta primers. Sequencing was performed with immunoSEQ multiplex PCR; in TCRdb, only in-frame clones are kept and a portion is missing. The data contain 120,000 or so clones, more than 9% of them singletons. This clone was counted a few times. As yet, its antigen is unknown. Germline CDR1 and CDR2: SGHDT and YYEEEE. This CDR3 is 17 amino acids long. Trimming cost V 0 bases and J 1 base, with 11 bases left between them. V is TRBV5-6 and J is TRBJ1-6, with a possible D match to TRBD1 (5 bases). This receptor was identified in a woman aged 18-35 years in good health and CMV-seropositive. Sequencing was done on a sample of PBMCs. The CDR3 nucleotides read TGTGCCAGCAGCTTGGTAGGGGCCAAGTCCTATAATTCACCCCTCCACTTT. Translation gives CASSLVGAKSYNSPLHF.